This entry lists 10 T cell receptor beta chains sequenced from one sample in a study of blood T cell repertoires in COVID-19. Some clones are missing from TCRdb's copy, which holds only in-frame ones; the method was immunoSEQ multiplex PCR. The table lists about 87,000 clones, approximately 75% of them singletons. Sequenced sample: peripheral blood. Receptors were obtained from a woman in her forties or fifties with acute or convalescent COVID-19.

This clone was seen only once. The chain couples TRBV7-9 to TRBJ1-1; TRBD1 agrees at 9 bases. CDR3 length: 15 amino acids. With 5 bases clipped from V and 5 bases from J, the junction kept 9 bases outside the gene matches. Germline V gene lookup returns CDR1 SEHNR and CDR2 FQNEAQ (reference sequence). The CDR3 protein is CASSPSTGGRTEAFF. CDR3 bases: TGTGCCAGCAGCCCCTCGACAGGGGGTAGGACTGAAGCTTTCTTT. Full variable domain (missing parts from reference TRBV7-9 and TRBJ1-1): DTGVSQNPRHKITKRGQNVTFRCDPISEHNRLYWYRQTLGQGPEFLTYFQNEAQLEKSRLLSDRFSAERPKGSFSTLEIQRTEQGDSAMYLCASSPSTGGRTEAFFGQGTRLTVV.

The chain recombines TRBV7-2 with TRBJ2-5, with 9 bases that match TRBD1. J was trimmed by 3 bases and V by 3 bases; bases with no gene match: 8. From germline, CDR1 is SGHTA and CDR2 FQGNSA. This CDR3 spans 16 amino acids. CDR3 bases: TGTGCCAGCAGCTTGGGACAGGGAGGAGGGGAAGAGACCCAGTACTTC. Protein sequence: CASSLGQGGGEETQYF.

V usage is TRBV5-1 and J usage is TRBJ2-2; 10 bases agree with TRBD1. CDR3 length: 15 amino acids. V lost 6 bases and J lost 4; bases outside the gene matches: 6. Germline lookup yields CDR1 SGHRS and CDR2 YFSETQ. The CDR3 loop reads CASTLGQGGTGELFF. The CDR3 DNA follows: TGCGCCAGCACCCTAGGACAGGGGGGCACCGGGGAGCTGTTTTTT.

This sequence joins TRBV6-5 and TRBJ2-7; TRBD2 agrees at 7 bases. This CDR3 contains 11 residues. Germline CDR1 and CDR2: MNHEY and SVGAGI. The junction had 1 base not matched to a gene; V was cut back by 9 bases and J by 2 bases. DNA of the CDR3: TGTGCCAGTCGGGGGGCCTACGAGCAGTACTTC. Translating gives CASRGAYEQYF.

The chain combines TRBV10-3 with TRBJ1-2, with 10 bases identical to TRBD1. Germline CDR1 ENHRY, CDR2 SYGVKD. After removal of 6 bases from V and 7 bases from J, the junction contained 5 bases not matched to a gene. The CDR3 has 13 amino acids. In DNA, the CDR3 is TGTGCCATCAGCGTGACAGGGGGCCTTGGCTACACCTTC. Protein: CAISVTGGLGYTF.

The V and J genes are TRBV28 and TRBJ2-7; a possible D gene is TRBD2 (6 bases). With 5 bases removed from V and 0 bases from J, the gap between germline ends came to 14 bases. Germline values: CDR1 MDHEN, CDR2 SYDVKM. The CDR3 runs 15 residues. Here the CDR3 reads CASSEPGTASYEQYF. The CDR3 DNA sequence: TGTGCCAGCAGTGAACCCGGGACTGCCTCCTACGAGCAGTACTTC. Based on the CDR3 plus reference TRBV28 and TRBJ2-7, the full variable domain is DVKVTQSSRYLVKRTGEKVFLECVQDMDHENMFWYRQDPGLGLRLIYFSYDVKMKEKGDIPEGYSVSREKKERFSLILESASTNQTSMYLCASSEPGTASYEQYFGPGTRLTVT.

This clone was observed a few times. The chain links TRBV2 to TRBJ2-4, with 7 bases that match TRBD1. The CDR3 contains 18 residues. CDR1 and CDR2 (germline): SNHLY, FYNNEI. Trimming took 2 bases from V and 0 from J; bases not matched to a gene: 10. DNA for the CDR3: TGTGCCAGCAGTGAACTCCCACCGGGACAGCAAGCCAAAAACATTCAGTACTTC. Its protein is CASSELPPGQQAKNIQYF. Full variable domain (remainder filled in from reference TRBV2 and TRBJ2-4): EPEVTQTPSHQVTQMGQEVILRCVPISNHLYFYWYRQILGQKVEFLVSFYNNEISEKSEIFDDQFSVERPDGSNFTLKIRSTKLEDSAMYFCASSELPPGQQAKNIQYFGAGTRLSVL.

This clone was detected a few times. V is TRBV6-5 and J is TRBJ1-2; weak D call: TRBD1 (5 bases). This CDR3 is built from 15 residues. V lost 6 bases and J lost 4, with 18 bases in between. CDR1 MNHEY and CDR2 SVGAGI come from the germline V gene. The CDR3 reads CASSLRDLFPYGYTF. CDR3 bases: TGTGCCAGCAGCTTACGGGACTTATTCCCCTATGGCTACACCTTC.

This clone showed up many times. This sequence joins TRBV4-1 and TRBJ2-1; no firm D call. CDR1 is MGHRA and CDR2 is YSYEKL in the germline V gene. The CDR3 contains 14 residues. Trimming removed 0 bases from V and 10 bases from J, with 13 bases in between. The CDR3, as DNA: TGCGCCAGCAGCCAAGATAGAGGTAGTCGAGAGCAGTTCTTC. This gives the protein CASSQDRGSREQFF.

The chain carries TRBV2 and TRBJ2-3, with 12 bases fitting TRBD2. The V and J ends lost 5 bases and 1 base, in that order; junction bases with no gene match: 1. The CDR3 covers 15 residues. Looked up from germline, CDR1 is SNHLY and CDR2 is FYNNEI. CDR3 coding DNA: TGTGCCAGCAGTCTAGCGGGGGGGGGCACAGATACGCAGTATTTT. This encodes CASSLAGGGTDTQYF.